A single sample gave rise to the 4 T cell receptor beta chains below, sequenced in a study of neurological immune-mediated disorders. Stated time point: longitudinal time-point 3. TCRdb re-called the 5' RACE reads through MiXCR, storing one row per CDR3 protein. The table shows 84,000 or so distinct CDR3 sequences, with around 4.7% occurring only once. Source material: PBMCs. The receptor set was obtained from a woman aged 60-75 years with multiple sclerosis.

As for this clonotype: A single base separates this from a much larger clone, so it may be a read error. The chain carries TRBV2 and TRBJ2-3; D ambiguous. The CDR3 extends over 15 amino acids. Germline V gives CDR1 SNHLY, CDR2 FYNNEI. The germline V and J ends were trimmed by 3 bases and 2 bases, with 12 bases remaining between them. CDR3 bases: TGTGCCAGCAGTGACGTGGGTGTCAACACAGATACGCAGTATTTT. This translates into CASSDVGVNTDTQYF.

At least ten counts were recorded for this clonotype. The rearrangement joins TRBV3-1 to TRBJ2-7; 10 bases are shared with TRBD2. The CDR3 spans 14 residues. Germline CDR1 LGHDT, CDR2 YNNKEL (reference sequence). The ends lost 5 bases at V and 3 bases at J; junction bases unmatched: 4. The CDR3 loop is CASSKAGGRYEQYF. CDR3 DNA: TGTGCCAGCAGCAAAGCGGGGGGGCGCTACGAGCAGTACTTC.

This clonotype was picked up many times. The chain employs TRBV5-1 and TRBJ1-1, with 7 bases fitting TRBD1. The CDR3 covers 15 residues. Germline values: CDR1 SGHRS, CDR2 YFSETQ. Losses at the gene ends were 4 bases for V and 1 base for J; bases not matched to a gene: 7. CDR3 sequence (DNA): TGCGCCAGCAGCCTGACAGGGTCGGGGAACACTGAAGCTTTCTTT. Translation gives CASSLTGSGNTEAFF.

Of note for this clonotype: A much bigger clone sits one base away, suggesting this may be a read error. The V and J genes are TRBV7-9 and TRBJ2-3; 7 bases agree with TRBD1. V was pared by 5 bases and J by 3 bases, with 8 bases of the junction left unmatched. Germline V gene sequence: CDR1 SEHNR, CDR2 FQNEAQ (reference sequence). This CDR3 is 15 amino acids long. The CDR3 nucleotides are TGTGCCAGCAGCCGACAGGGCGAACCTACAGATACGCAGTATTTT. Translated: CASSRQGEPTDTQYF.